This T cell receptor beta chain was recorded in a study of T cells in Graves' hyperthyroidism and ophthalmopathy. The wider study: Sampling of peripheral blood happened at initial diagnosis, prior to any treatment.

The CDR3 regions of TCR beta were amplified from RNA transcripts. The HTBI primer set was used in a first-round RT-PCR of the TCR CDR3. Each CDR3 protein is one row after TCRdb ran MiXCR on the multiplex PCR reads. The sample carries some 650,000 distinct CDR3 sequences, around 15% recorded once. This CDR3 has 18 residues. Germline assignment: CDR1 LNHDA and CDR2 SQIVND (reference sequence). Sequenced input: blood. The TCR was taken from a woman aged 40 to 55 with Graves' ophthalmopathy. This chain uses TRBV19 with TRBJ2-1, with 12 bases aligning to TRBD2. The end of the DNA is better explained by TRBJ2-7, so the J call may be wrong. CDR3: CASSFRTSGTLTYNEQYF. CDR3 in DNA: TGTGCCAGTAGTTTTAGGACTAGCGGGACACTAACCTACAATGAGCAGTACTTC.